The sequence of this T cell receptor (beta chain) was determined in a study of Ad26.COV2.S vaccination and SARS-CoV-2 variants. The sample's treatment: approximately 18 received Ad26.COV2.S at low or high dose, single or two shots; five or six received placebo; per-sample allocation not given. At day 63 after the first vaccine or placebo injection, samples were drawn. The repertoire was sequenced with immunoSEQ multiplex PCR; TCRdb's copy has only in-frame clones and lacks some. This table holds a few hundred thousand clones, about 92% found once. Material: peripheral blood, obtained in a trial of Ad26.COV2.S vaccine versus placebo. The TCR was taken from a person between 18 and 65 years old who received the Ad26.COV2.S COVID-19 vaccine or a placebo.

Written as DNA, the CDR3 is TGCGCCAGCAGTGAGCTCGGGGAGCTGTTTTTT. Encoded protein: CASSELGELFF. The chain recombines TRBV10-2 with TRBJ2-2; D remains ambiguous. Germline V gene lookup returns CDR1 WSHSY and CDR2 SAAADI. Trimming cost V 2 bases and J 7 bases, with 2 bases left between them. The CDR3 has 11 amino acids.